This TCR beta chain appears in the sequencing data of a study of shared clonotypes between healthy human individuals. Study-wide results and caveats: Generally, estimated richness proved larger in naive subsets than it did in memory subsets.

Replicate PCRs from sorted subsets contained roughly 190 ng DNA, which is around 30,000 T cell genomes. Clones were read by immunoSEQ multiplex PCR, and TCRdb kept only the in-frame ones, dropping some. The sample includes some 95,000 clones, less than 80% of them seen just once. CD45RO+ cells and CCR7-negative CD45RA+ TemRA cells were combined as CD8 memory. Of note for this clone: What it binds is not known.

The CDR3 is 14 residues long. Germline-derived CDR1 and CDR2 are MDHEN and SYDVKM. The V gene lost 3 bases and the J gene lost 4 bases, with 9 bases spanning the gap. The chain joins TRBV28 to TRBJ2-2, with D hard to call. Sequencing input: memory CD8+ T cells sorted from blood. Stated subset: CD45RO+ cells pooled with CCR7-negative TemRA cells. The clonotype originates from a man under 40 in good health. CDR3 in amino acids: CASSFLIGTGELFF. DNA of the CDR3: TGTGCCAGCAGTTTCCTTATTGGCACCGGGGAGCTGTTTTTT. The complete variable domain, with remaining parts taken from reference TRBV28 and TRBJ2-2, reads DVKVTQSSRYLVKRTGEKVFLECVQDMDHENMFWYRQDPGLGLRLIYFSYDVKMKEKGDIPEGYSVSREKKERFSLILESASTNQTSMYLCASSFLIGTGELFFGEGSRLTVL.